Sequencing of this TCR beta chain was carried out in a study of shared clonotypes between healthy human individuals. Study context: The study used three CD4 naive, three CD4 memory, two CD8 naive and one CD8 memory plate per donor.

A word on this clone: What it binds is not known.

The CDR3 sequence is 23 residues long. Germline V gene data show CDR1 as MNHEY and CDR2 as SMNVEV (reference sequence). The trim removed 3 bases at V and 0 bases at J, leaving 22 bases unmatched. Researchers divided each subset's genomic DNA evenly across several immunoSEQ plates. Data came from immunoSEQ multiplex PCR; TCRdb stores just in-frame clones and leaves some out. The sample has 2 million to 2.5 million clones; around 95% are singletons. Overall study results and limits: Richness estimates generally favored naive over memory subsets. Rarefaction indicated that sorted-subset sequencing remained incomplete although depth was large.

Source material: naive CD4+ T cells sorted from blood. Documented subset: CD45RA+ positively selected. The genes are TRBV27 and TRBJ1-5, with TRBD1 identical over 11 bases. The clonotype originates from a man aged 18-30 years in good health. The CDR3 region has the DNA TGTGCCAGCAGTTTCTACAATCCGTTGGGCCGGGACAGGGGGGGAGATAGCAATCAGCCCCAGCATTTT. It encodes CASSFYNPLGRDRGGDSNQPQHF.